This T cell receptor beta chain comes out of a study of blood T cell repertoires in COVID-19. In the study overall: Italy, Spain and the United States were the sources of the convalescent and acute COVID-19 samples. PBMCs, B-cell-depleted T cells, or T cells provided the cDNA or gDNA that made up the material.

Produced via immunoSEQ multiplex PCR; TCRdb's table is partial and in-frame only. Here the sample spans approximately 350,000 clones, roughly nine tenths being singletons. CDR1 and CDR2 (germline): SEHNR, FQNEAQ (reference sequence). The CDR3 has 12 residues. The V end was cut by 6 bases, the J end by 6 bases, with 12 bases between. Participants were aged about 18 to 90 years, lived in some 23 US areas, and enrolled virtually. Recovered participants had two consecutive negative NP/OP PCR tests, healthcare professional clearance, or symptom resolution. The clonotype originates from a man between 18 and 29 years old who had recovered from COVID-19. The sample comprised PBMCs or T cells enriched from blood (not recorded which). The V and J genes are TRBV7-9 and TRBJ2-7, with a possible D match to TRBD2 (5 bases). The CDR3 DNA follows: TGTGCCAGCAGTGAGGGTTCGAGCGAGCAGTACTTC. The encoded protein is CASSEGSSEQYF.